The source of this T cell receptor beta chain is a study of prognosis after radiotherapy for stage I lung cancer. Study context: Squamous cell carcinoma tumors occurred in several patients, adenocarcinoma in about a dozen. Following radiotherapy, four patients went on to present distant metastases at a median of around seven months, and more than 12 exhibited no significant progression.

Investigators drew about 6 milliliters of peripheral blood at each of two time points. TCR beta CDR3 amplification from genomic DNA was performed by two-round multiplex PCR. It was primers specific to each TRBV and TRBJ gene that first-round PCR used. Using its own MiXCR run on the multiplex PCR reads, TCRdb lists one record per CDR3 protein. The sample has around 51,000 distinct CDR3 sequences, less than 45% seen once. This CDR3 region has 16 residues. The V gene's germline CDR1 is MRHNA and CDR2 SNTAGT. This clonotype was detected only once. The likely explanation is a read error, given a far larger clone one base away.

V usage is TRBV6-4 and J usage is TRBJ1-5, with a possible D match to TRBD1 (5 bases). Sequenced here: PBMCs, sampled before or after stereotactic body radiation therapy (not recorded which). This clonotype was obtained from a donor older than 45 with non-small cell lung cancer. CDR3 loop: CASSVEGAFSDQPQHF. CDR3 in DNA: TGTGCCAGCAGTGTGGAAGGGGCCTTTAGCGATCAGCCCCAGCATTTT.